This T cell receptor (beta chain) was recorded in a study of control samples from healthy donors and cancer patients. This CDR3 region has 15 residues. Germline V CDR1 and CDR2: KGHSH, LQKENI. Note on this clone: One junction end does not reproduce the germline sequence, and a read error may be involved.

Clones were read by immunoSEQ multiplex PCR, and TCRdb kept only the in-frame ones, dropping some. In the table there are over 70,000 clones, about 88% of which are singletons. The gene calls are TRBV18 and TRBJ1-2; 9 bases are shared with TRBD1. This receptor was obtained from a woman between 45 and 60 years old with colorectal cancer. The specimen sequenced was PBMCs. CDR3 in DNA: TGTGCCAGCTCACCCCCCGGCCTTGGACAGGGGTCCCATGACTTC. Encoded protein: CASSPPGLGQGSHDF.